Following are 24 T cell receptor beta chains from one sample sequenced in a study of identical twins. MiXCR, applied by TCRdb to the 5' RACE reads, yields one record per CDR3 protein. Of hundreds of thousands of distinct CDR3 sequences in the sample, 8.6% are singletons; the top ten hold about 0.98%. The data were also submitted as part of a second study, on yellow fever vaccine responses in identical twins.

Sequenced sample: PBMCs. Receptor source: a woman under 30 in good health.

This clonotype was counted only a few times. This rearrangement joins TRBV28 to TRBJ2-1; 11 positions agree with TRBD2. Germline CDR1 and CDR2: MDHEN and SYDVKM. There are 20 residues in the CDR3. V was clipped by 8 bases and J by 1 base; unmatched bases: 19. The DNA of the CDR3 is TGTGCCAGCGGCCTCCTGGAGGGGCTAGCGGGGGGAAAATCCTACAATGAGCAGTTCTTC. The encoded protein is CASGLLEGLAGGKSYNEQFF.

This clonotype was seen many times. This sequence joins TRBV6-4 and TRBJ2-1; a weak D match, TRBD2 (5 bases). CDR3 size: 13 residues. The V end was cut by 0 bases, the J end by 9 bases, with 9 bases between. The germline CDR1 and CDR2 sequences are MRHNA and SNTAGT. The CDR3 DNA is TGTGCCAGCAGTGACTCGTCTGAGGGTGAGCAGTTCTTC. It codes for CASSDSSEGEQFF.

This clonotype was detected only a few times. This chain links TRBV20-1 with TRBJ1-6; D not resolved. V lost 5 bases, J lost 14 bases, and 13 bases lay in between. Germline V lookup: CDR1 DFQATT, CDR2 SNEGSKA (reference sequence). CDR3 length equals 11 residues. DNA of the CDR3: TGCAGTGCTCCCATGGGTGTATCCCTCCACTTT. Amino acid sequence: CSAPMGVSLHF.

Remarks on this clonotype: Being one base from a much bigger clone, this may be a read error. V is TRBV12-3 or TRBV12-4 and J is TRBJ2-7; TRBD1 is a possible D gene (5 bases). The CDR3 has 16 amino acids. CDR3 sequence: CASVSGRMRSSYEQNF. The CDR3 DNA sequence: TGTGCCAGCGTCTCAGGGCGGATGAGGAGCTCCTACGAGCAGAACTTC.

Ten or more counts support this clonotype. The rearrangement links TRBV20-1 to TRBJ2-2, with TRBD1 matching 8 bases. The CDR3 loop spans 14 amino acids. Trimming removed 6 bases from V and 5 bases from J; junction bases left unmatched: 8. Germline CDR1 and CDR2: DFQATT and SNEGSKA (reference sequence). The CDR3 loop is CSARAQGATGELFF. The CDR3 bases are TGCAGTGCCAGGGCGCAGGGGGCGACCGGGGAGCTGTTTTTT.

This chain connects TRBV5-1 to TRBJ2-2; D unclear. Trimming pared 0 bases from V and 2 bases from J, leaving 8 bases between. Germline V lookup: CDR1 SGHRS, CDR2 YFSETQ. The CDR3 is 15 residues long. CDR3 DNA: TGCGCCAGCAGCTTGGACTACCCAAACACCGGGGAGCTGTTTTTT. Translated, it gives CASSLDYPNTGELFF.

The J gene is TRBJ2-5, the V gene TRBV12-3 or TRBV12-4; D not certain. Trimming took 8 bases from V and 0 from J, leaving 10 bases between them. The CDR3 has 13 residues. This CDR3 reads CASAWQNQETQYF. In DNA, the CDR3 is TGTGCCAGCGCGTGGCAGAACCAAGAGACCCAGTACTTC.

This clonotype was seen many times. The rearrangement uses TRBV7-2 and TRBJ1-5; no clear D gene. Trimming removed 6 bases at V and 1 base at J, with 13 bases between. This CDR3 spans 15 amino acids. CDR1 is SGHTA and CDR2 is FQGNSA in the germline V gene. CDR3 DNA sequence: TGTGCCAGCAGTTTGGCGGGTGGAAGCAATCAGCCCCAGCATTTT. This codes for CASSLAGGSNQPQHF. Drawing the rest from reference TRBV7-2 and TRBJ1-5, the complete variable domain is GAGVSQSPSNKVTEKGKDVELRCDPISGHTALYWYRQSLGQGLEFLIYFQGNSAPDKSGLPSDRFSAERTGGSVSTLTIQRTQQEDSAVYLCASSLAGGSNQPQHFGDGTRLSIL.

This clonotype was counted ten times or more. V gene TRBV10-3 combines with J gene TRBJ1-2, with TRBD1 matching 7 bases. Germline V CDR1 and CDR2: ENHRY, SYGVKD. This CDR3 is 13 amino acids long. Trimming at V came to 7 bases and at J to 6 bases, leaving 8 bases not matched to a gene. Here the CDR3 reads CAINRQGGNGYTF. In DNA form, the CDR3 reads TGTGCCATCAATAGACAGGGCGGTAATGGCTACACCTTC.

V and J are TRBV28 and TRBJ1-2; D is undetermined. V was pared by 2 bases and J by 8 bases, with 9 bases between. CDR1 MDHEN and CDR2 SYDVKM come from the germline V gene. The CDR3 spans 12 residues. The CDR3 is CASSLPAGGYTF. The CDR3 DNA follows: TGTGCCAGCAGTTTACCGGCGGGGGGCTACACCTTC.

This rearrangement joins TRBV29-1 to TRBJ1-2, with D unresolved. CDR1 SQVTM and CDR2 ANQGSEA come from the germline V gene. Trimming shortened V by 0 bases and J by 3 bases, and 17 bases separated the two germline ends. This CDR3 has 16 amino acids. The CDR3 region has the DNA TGCAGCGTTGAAGAATCCGGGCCGTCGTACGACTATGGCTACACCTTC. Its translation is CSVEESGPSYDYGYTF.

This clonotype was observed at least ten times. V gene TRBV5-1 combines with J gene TRBJ1-4, with D tentatively TRBD1 (6 bases). The CDR3 consists of 16 residues. CDR1 and CDR2 from the germline V gene are SGHRS and YFSETQ. With 2 bases removed from V and 0 bases from J, the gap between germline ends came to 11 bases. The CDR3 sequence: CASSFGQTPTNEKLFF. The CDR3 coding sequence is TGCGCCAGCAGCTTCGGACAGACCCCAACTAATGAAAAACTGTTTTTT.

This clonotype was counted a few times. The rearrangement joins TRBV4-3 to TRBJ2-5, with D possibly being TRBD2 (5 bases). The CDR3 runs 14 residues. Between the trimmed V and J ends, which lost 3 bases and 2 bases, there was a span of 10 bases. Germline CDR1 and CDR2: LGHNA and YSLEER. The chain's CDR3 is CASSHKRLQETQYF. The DNA of the CDR3 is TGCGCCAGCAGCCACAAGCGGTTACAAGAGACCCAGTACTTC.

The chain uses TRBV7-8 and TRBJ1-1, with D unresolved. The germline V gene encodes CDR1 SGHVS and CDR2 FQNEAQ. Between the trimmed V and J ends, which lost 2 bases and 2 bases, there was a span of 9 bases. The CDR3 length is 14 residues. CDR3 loop: CASSLLTLNTEAFF. For the CDR3, the DNA is TGTGCCAGCAGCTTATTGACCCTTAACACTGAAGCTTTCTTT.

The chain couples TRBV15 to TRBJ2-5; 12 bases fit TRBD2. The CDR3 is made up of 17 amino acids. Germline V gene lookup returns CDR1 LNHNV and CDR2 YYDKDF (reference sequence). Trimming took 3 bases from V and 2 from J; bases not matched to a gene: 7. In DNA form, the CDR3 reads TGTGCCACCAGCAGCCAGACTAGCGGGGGCCAACAAGAGACCCAGTACTTC. It codes for CATSSQTSGGQQETQYF.

This clonotype came up a few times. CDR3 protein: CASSWTSGKLAHTQYF. The CDR3 region has the DNA TGTGCCAGCAGCTGGACTAGCGGAAAACTGGCACATACGCAGTATTTT. The V and J genes are TRBV11-2 and TRBJ2-3; 10 nucleotides align to TRBD2. CDR3 size: 16 residues. Looked up from germline, CDR1 is SGHAT and CDR2 is FQNNGV. V lost 4 bases, J lost 7 bases, and 11 bases stayed unmatched.

This clonotype was observed a handful of times. The rearrangement links TRBV24-1 to TRBJ1-2, with TRBD1 matching 9 bases. Germline V lookup: CDR1 KGHDR, CDR2 SFDVKD. With V trimmed by 4 bases and J by 7 bases, 9 bases remained unmatched. The CDR3 has 15 residues. The CDR3, as DNA: TGTGCCACCAGTGAGGGACAGGGTGTCGGGCGTGGCTACACCTTC. It codes for CATSEGQGVGRGYTF.

On this clonotype: A much bigger clone sits one base away, suggesting this may be a read error. The chain combines TRBV20-1 with TRBJ2-5, with TRBD1 as a possible D gene (6 bases). Trimming took off 6 bases at V and 4 bases at J, with 15 bases between the two ends. The CDR3 length is 13 residues. Germline CDR1 and CDR2: DFQATT and SNEGSKA (reference sequence). This CDR3 is CSAPEQGIETQYF. CDR3 sequence (DNA): TGCAGTGCCCCGGAACAGGGCATAGAGACCCAGTACTTC.

The table lists this clonotype with many counts. The chain recombines TRBV12-3 or TRBV12-4 with TRBJ2-3; possibly TRBD1 for D (6 bases). V lost 1 base to trimming and J lost 1 base, with 9 bases between them. The CDR3 sequence is 15 residues long. The CDR3 DNA reads as TGTGCCAGCAGTTTAGTGAACAGGGGCACAGATACGCAGTATTTT. Its translation is CASSLVNRGTDTQYF.

The chain couples TRBV7-9 to TRBJ2-1, with TRBD1 identical over 7 bases. Germline V gives CDR1 SEHNR, CDR2 FQNEAQ (reference sequence). The V and J ends lost 5 bases and 8 bases, in that order; junction bases with no gene match: 3. The CDR3 totals 12 residues. As DNA, the CDR3 is TGTGCCAGCAGCGACAGGGCCGATGAGCAGTTCTTC. Protein: CASSDRADEQFF.

This clonotype showed up just a few times. CDR3 nucleotides: TGTGCCAGTAGTGCCGGGGCAGGGGCCCCTGGGGCCAACGTCCTGACTTTC. Encoded protein: CASSAGAGAPGANVLTF. The chain uses TRBV19 and TRBJ2-6, with D possibly being TRBD1 (6 bases). Germline V lookup: CDR1 LNHDA, CDR2 SQIVND (reference sequence). Between the trimmed V and J ends, which lost 5 bases and 2 bases, there was a span of 16 bases. This CDR3 is built from 17 residues.

In its sample, this clonotype was seen many times. The chain has TRBV7-2 and TRBJ2-1, with 11 bases matching TRBD2. The CDR3 is 18 amino acids. CDR1 is SGHTA and CDR2 is FQGNSA in the germline V gene. V lost 3 bases, J lost 4 bases, and 11 bases stayed unmatched. The CDR3 coding sequence is TGTGCCAGCAGCTTCACTAGCGGGAGCCCTACCCAATACAATGAGCAGTTCTTC. Translated, it gives CASSFTSGSPTQYNEQFF.

This clonotype turned up a few times. This chain links TRBV20-1 with TRBJ2-4, with 8 bases matching TRBD2. The junction had 7 bases not matched to a gene; V was cut back by 5 bases and J by 1 base. The CDR3 consists of 15 residues. CDR1 and CDR2 (germline): DFQATT, SNEGSKA (reference sequence). CDR3 in DNA: TGCAGTGCTCGGGGGGGGAACGTGGCCAAAAACATTCAGTACTTC. It specifies CSARGGNVAKNIQYF.

V gene TRBV27 combines with J gene TRBJ2-1; 11 bases align to TRBD2. The CDR3 is 17 amino acids. Germline values: CDR1 MNHEY, CDR2 SMNVEV (reference sequence). V lost 7 bases, J lost 1 base, and 9 bases stayed unmatched. Here the CDR3 DNA reads TGTGCCAGCAATCCAGTGGGACTAGCGGTATCCTACAATGAGCAGTTCTTC. As protein: CASNPVGLAVSYNEQFF.